The sequence of this T cell receptor (beta chain) was determined in a study of read filtering for tumor transcriptome and immune sequencing. Overall study context: Revised staging placed eight or nine patients in R-ISS I, about 17 in II, more than five in III. Whole-study results and caveats: The CD138-negative fraction was mixed bone marrow immune cells, not pure T cells. RNA-seq captured clonotypes less deeply and reliably than IR-seq. Without single-read clonotypes, shared clonotype proportions correlated more between IR-seq and RNA-seq.

This CDR3 is 12 amino acids long. The germline V gene encodes CDR1 MGHRA and CDR2 YSYEKL. V lost 3 bases and J lost 5, with 4 bases in between. This clonotype was seen many times. As yet, its antigen is unknown. This library used roughly 400 ng RNA and molecular barcoded adaptors spanning alpha/delta and beta/gamma chains. TCRdb re-called the reads with MiXCR, one entry per CDR3 protein. The table records some 120,000 distinct CDR3 sequences, under 15% of them present only once. The sequenced sample consisted of a population of CD138-negative cells sorted from bone marrow. This chain uses TRBV4-1 with TRBJ2-2; D remains ambiguous. The source is a donor at least 40 years old with multiple myeloma. CDR3 protein: CASSHATGELFF. The CDR3, as DNA: TGCGCCAGCAGCCATGCGACCGGGGAGCTGTTTTTT.